This T cell receptor (beta chain) was sequenced during a study of cytomegalovirus exposure and HLA in healthy donors. Study details: In a previous analysis, 95 million to 130 million unique TCR beta sequences were found from 150 million to 200 million T cells.

A multiplex PCR was run with 60 Vbeta primers and 13 Jbeta primers. This table comes from immunoSEQ multiplex PCR, and its TCRdb copy is limited to in-frame clones, with some not included. The table has about 150,000 clones, 80% to 90% seen once. This CDR3 contains 14 residues. Germline CDR1 reads SGDLS; CDR2 reads YYNGEE. V lost 4 bases to trimming and J lost 5 bases; unmatched junction nucleotides: 8. Details on this clone: The antigen is unknown.

General study points: Using the classifier, cytomegalovirus status was reportedly diagnosed with high specificity and sensitivity.

The sequenced sample was PBMCs. The sequence was obtained from a woman under 30 in good health and CMV-seronegative. The rearrangement joins TRBV9 to TRBJ2-5; 7 bases line up with TRBD2. CDR3 loop: CASSPGLGAETQYF. The CDR3 region has the DNA TGTGCCAGCAGCCCCGGACTAGGAGCGGAGACCCAGTACTTC. Full variable domain (remainder filled in from reference TRBV9 and TRBJ2-5): DSGVTQTPKHLITATGQRVTLRCSPRSGDLSVYWYQQSLDQGLQFLIQYYNGEERAKGNILERFSAQQFPDLHSELNLSSLELGDSALYFCASSPGLGAETQYFGPGTRLLVL.